The 3 T cell receptor beta chains below come from one sample, sequenced in a study of cytomegalovirus exposure and HLA in healthy donors. Produced via immunoSEQ multiplex PCR; TCRdb's table is partial and in-frame only. The repertoire consists of some 260,000 clones, with about nine tenths occurring once and the leading ten covering approximately 3%. Source material: PBMCs. These receptors all stem from a woman in her twenties or thirties in good health and CMV-seronegative.

V and J are TRBV19 and TRBJ2-4; TRBD1 aligns across 8 bases. There are 13 residues in the CDR3. CDR1 and CDR2 (germline): LNHDA, SQIVND (reference sequence). After removal of 5 bases from V and 9 bases from J, the junction contained 6 bases not matched to a gene. The CDR3 DNA follows: TGTGCCAGTAGTCCCGGACAGGGAGGCATTCAGTACTTC. Translating it yields CASSPGQGGIQYF.

The rearrangement joins TRBV9 to TRBJ1-4; a possible D gene is TRBD1 (5 bases). V was trimmed by 0 bases and J by 1 base, leaving 7 bases between them. CDR1 SGDLS and CDR2 YYNGEE come from the germline V gene. This CDR3 region has 15 residues. The CDR3: CASSVGGVTNEKLFF. CDR3 coding DNA: TGTGCCAGCAGCGTAGGGGGGGTAACTAATGAAAAACTGTTTTTT.

The gene calls are TRBV12-5 and TRBJ2-1; D not certain. The CDR3 extends over 15 amino acids. Germline-derived CDR1 and CDR2 are LGHNT and FRNRAP. V was clipped by 0 bases and J by 5 bases, with 11 bases between them. CDR3 loop: CASGLVGSANNEQFF. The CDR3 DNA reads TGTGCTAGTGGTTTGGTAGGGTCGGCTAACAATGAGCAGTTCTTC.